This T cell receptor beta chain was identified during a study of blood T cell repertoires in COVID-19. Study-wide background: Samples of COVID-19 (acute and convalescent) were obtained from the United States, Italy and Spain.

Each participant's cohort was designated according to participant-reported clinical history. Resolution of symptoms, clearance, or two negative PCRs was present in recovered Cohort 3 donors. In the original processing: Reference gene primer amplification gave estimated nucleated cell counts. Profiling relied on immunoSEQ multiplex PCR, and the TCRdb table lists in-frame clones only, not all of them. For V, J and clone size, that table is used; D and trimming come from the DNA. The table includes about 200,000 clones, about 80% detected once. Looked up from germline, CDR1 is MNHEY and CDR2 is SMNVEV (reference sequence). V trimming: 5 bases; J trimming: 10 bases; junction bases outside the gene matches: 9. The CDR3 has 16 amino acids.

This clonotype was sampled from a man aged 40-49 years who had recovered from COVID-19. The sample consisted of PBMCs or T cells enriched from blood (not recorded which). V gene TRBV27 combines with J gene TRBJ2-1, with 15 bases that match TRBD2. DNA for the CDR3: TGTGCCAGCAGTCGACCAACCGGGACTAGCGGGGGGGAGCAGTTCTTC. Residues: CASSRPTGTSGGEQFF.